This TCR beta chain was recorded in a study of blood T cell repertoires in COVID-19. Background on the study: The cDNA or gDNA used as material had been derived from T cells, B-cell-depleted T cells, or PBMCs.

The assay was immunoSEQ multiplex PCR, and TCRdb's table has in-frame clones only and misses some. This sample has roughly 60,000 clones, with roughly 86% found just once. This clone was seen only once. This CDR3 region has 15 residues. V lost 10 bases and J lost 3; bases outside the gene matches: 11. CDR1 is LNHDA and CDR2 is SQIVND in the germline V gene (reference sequence). The clonotype was recovered from a man in his sixties with active COVID-19. The V call is TRBV19, the J call TRBJ2-5; 10 bases align to TRBD2. Sequencing input: peripheral blood. CDR3 in DNA: TGTGCCACCCGCAAGCTAGCGGGAGCCGAAGAGACCCAGTACTTC. Amino acids: CATRKLAGAEETQYF.